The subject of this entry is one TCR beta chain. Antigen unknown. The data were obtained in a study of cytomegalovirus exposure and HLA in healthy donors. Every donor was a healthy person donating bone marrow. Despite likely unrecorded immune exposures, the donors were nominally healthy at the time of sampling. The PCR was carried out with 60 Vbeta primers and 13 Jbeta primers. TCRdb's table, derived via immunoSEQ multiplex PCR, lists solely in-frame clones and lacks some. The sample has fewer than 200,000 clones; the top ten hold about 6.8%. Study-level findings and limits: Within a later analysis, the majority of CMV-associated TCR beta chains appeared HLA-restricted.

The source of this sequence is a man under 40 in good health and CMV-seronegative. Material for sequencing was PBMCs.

The CDR3 nucleotides read TGTGCCAGCAGTCCGGGGAGGAGCTCCTACGAGCAGTACTTC. Its translation: CASSPGRSSYEQYF. This rearrangement joins TRBV2 to TRBJ2-7; D possibly corresponds to TRBD2 (6 bases). Looked up from germline, CDR1 is SNHLY and CDR2 is FYNNEI. V was trimmed by 5 bases and J by 0 bases, leaving 11 bases between them. CDR3 size: 14 residues.